These 13 T cell receptor beta chains share one sample of origin, sequenced in a study of T cell clonality in common variable immunodeficiency. The table came from immunoSEQ multiplex PCR; TCRdb's copy has only in-frame clones and leaves some out. The sample has around 50,000 clones, none seen only once. The sequencing input was peripheral blood mononuclear cells. The receptors were gathered from a person between 18 and 70 years old in good health.

This clone was detected many times. The read falls 3 residues short of the CDR3 end, and the missing part is taken from the germline J gene. The rearrangement uses TRBV19 and TRBJ2-2; TRBD2 agrees at 9 bases. The V gene end was trimmed by 5 bases and the J gene end by 1 base; junction bases not matched to a gene: 5. Germline lookup yields CDR1 LNHDA and CDR2 SQIVND (reference sequence). The CDR3 spans 16 residues. Partial CDR3 DNA: TGTGCCAGTAGTTTATGGACTAGCGAGAACACCGGGGAG. This codes for CASSLWTSENTGE. The whole CDR3 protein reads CASSLWTSENTGELFF.

This clone was recorded many times. The read terminates 3 residues ahead of where the CDR3 ends, so the germline J gene completes it. The gene calls are TRBV20-1 and TRBJ2-3, with 13 bases identical to TRBD2. Trimming removed 0 bases from V and 4 bases from J; junction bases left unmatched: 4. Germline CDR1 DFQATT, CDR2 SNEGSKA (reference sequence). The CDR3 is 16 amino acids. The chain's CDR3 is CSARETSGRRADTQYF. CDR3 bases read: TGCAGTGCTAGAGAGACTAGCGGGAGGAGGGCAGATACG.

At least ten counts were recorded for this clone. The read ends 3 residues before the CDR3 terminus; that terminus is restored from the germline J gene. V is TRBV20-1 and J is TRBJ1-3, with 7 bases fitting TRBD1. The CDR3 extends over 12 amino acids. V shed 8 bases, J shed 4 bases, and the junction held 5 bases outside the gene matches. CDR1 and CDR2 (germline): DFQATT, SNEGSKA (reference sequence). The CDR3: CSIDRAGNTIYF. The CDR3 DNA, read in part, is TGCAGTATTGACAGGGCCGGAAACACC.

In this sample, this clone turned up many times. The read comes to an end 3 residues before the CDR3 does, leaving the germline J gene to fill in the end. The rearrangement links TRBV5-1 to TRBJ2-3; 8 bases match TRBD2. V was pared by 4 bases and J by 2 bases, with 3 bases of the junction left unmatched. This CDR3 is built from 14 residues. In germline, CDR1 is SGHRS, CDR2 YFSETQ. CDR3 protein: CASSDGLATDTQYF. The covered CDR3 bases are TGCGCCAGCAGCGACGGACTAGCCACAGATACG.

This clone was found many times. The read terminates 3 residues before the CDR3 end, so the remaining end is supplied by the germline J gene. The chain employs TRBV7-3 and TRBJ2-7, with TRBD1 matching over 8 bases. V shed 5 bases and J 2 bases; nucleotides not matched to a gene: 8. Germline values: CDR1 SGHTA, CDR2 FQGTGA. There are 15 residues in the CDR3. Partial CDR3 DNA: TGTGCCAGCAGCCCCCGACAGGGGAGTCCCTACGAG. Translated: CASSPRQGSPYE. The full CDR3 protein is CASSPRQGSPYEQYF.

In its sample, this clone was seen many times. The CDR3 end falls 3 residues outside the read, so it is completed with the germline J gene. The chain combines TRBV5-6 with TRBJ2-2; D uncertain. The CDR3 has 15 residues. Germline CDR1 and CDR2: SGHDT and YYEEEE. V dropped 7 bases and J dropped 5 bases, with 18 bases sitting between them. The sequenced CDR3 bases are TGTGCCAGCTCAACCCTACTCTCTGGTACCGGGGAG. Translating it yields CASSTLLSGTGE. The entire CDR3 is CASSTLLSGTGELFF.

This clone was recorded many times. The DNA ends 3 residues before the CDR3 does, and the rest of the CDR3 is filled in from the germline J gene. V usage is TRBV20-1 and J usage is TRBJ2-1; 9 bases fit TRBD2. The CDR3 has 16 residues. Germline loops: CDR1 DFQATT, CDR2 SNEGSKA (reference sequence). Losses at the gene ends were 2 bases for V and 7 bases for J; bases not matched to a gene: 12. CDR3: CSARSAGGRALNEQFF. The CDR3 DNA, read in part, is TGCAGTGCTAGATCTGCGGGGGGGAGAGCTTTGAATGAG.

This clone was detected many times. The observed sequence ends 3 residues before the CDR3 terminus, with the missing tail filled in from the germline J gene. This chain links TRBV5-1 with TRBJ2-7, with 9 positions matching TRBD1. CDR3 length: 14 amino acids. The germline V gene encodes CDR1 SGHRS and CDR2 YFSETQ. V gave up 4 bases and J gave up 5 bases; unmatched junction bases: 7. The CDR3 DNA, read in part, is TGCGCCAGCAGCCCCCGGACAGGGGACCACGAG. Its translation: CASSPRTGDHE. The CDR3 reads in full as CASSPRTGDHEQYF.

In its sample, this clone was seen many times. Coverage ceases 3 residues before the CDR3 finishes, and the germline J gene fills in the end. V gene TRBV4-1 combines with J gene TRBJ2-2, with 10 bases aligning to TRBD1. The CDR3 contains 17 residues. Trimming removed 0 bases from V and 7 bases from J; junction bases left unmatched: 8. Germline CDR1 reads MGHRA; CDR2 reads YSYEKL. The part of the CDR3 DNA that was read is TGCGCCAGCAGCCAAGAGCCACCGGGACAGGGGTTCGGGGAG. Residues: CASSQEPPGQGFGE. The entire CDR3 protein reads CASSQEPPGQGFGELFF.

This clone was detected many times. The sequenced fragment ends 3 residues before the CDR3 boundary, so the rest is inferred from the germline J gene. The J gene is TRBJ2-4, the V gene TRBV5-5; no definite D call. The CDR3 length is 15 residues. Trimming pared 3 bases from V and 0 bases from J, leaving 10 bases between. The germline gives CDR1 SGHKS, CDR2 YYEKEE (reference sequence). Partial CDR3 DNA: TGTGCCAGCAGCTCTGACGACTTAGCCAAAAACATT. Translating gives CASSSDDLAKNI. The whole CDR3 is CASSSDDLAKNIQYF.

This clone has ten or more counts. The CDR3 end lies 3 residues beyond the end of the read and is filled in from the germline J gene. Distinct nucleotide sequences in the sample also encode this CDR3. The V call is TRBV6-1, the J call TRBJ1-3; D is uncertain. This CDR3 spans 14 amino acids. Trimming shortened V by 0 bases and J by 1 base, and 4 bases separated the two germline ends. Germline CDR1 MNHNS, CDR2 SASEGT. CDR3 bases read: TGTGCCAGCAGTGAAGCAGGTTCTGGAAACACC. Amino acid sequence: CASSEAGSGNT. The full-length CDR3 reads as CASSEAGSGNTIYF.

This clone was observed many times. The CDR3 extends 3 residues past the end of the read, so its final part is completed from the germline J gene. The V gene is TRBV18, the J gene TRBJ2-1, with TRBD2 matching 7 bases. The CDR3 sequence is 15 residues long. The trim removed 3 bases at V and 0 bases at J, leaving 2 bases unmatched. Germline CDR1 is KGHSH and CDR2 is LQKENI. CDR3 DNA, as far as it was read: TGTGCCAGCTCACCTCGGACTAGCTCCTACAATGAG. It specifies CASSPRTSSYNE. The complete CDR3 reads CASSPRTSSYNEQFF.

This clone was recorded at least ten times. Sequencing ends 3 residues short of the CDR3 end; the germline J gene provides the rest. The V and J genes are TRBV24-1 and TRBJ2-4; D may be TRBD1 (5 bases). Germline V gene sequence: CDR1 KGHDR, CDR2 SFDVKD. Trimming removed 5 bases from V and 9 bases from J, with 10 bases in between. This CDR3 spans 12 amino acids. The CDR3 DNA, read in part, is TGTGCCACCAGTGCCAGGGATGGCATT. It translates to CATSARDGI. The full CDR3 reads CATSARDGIQYF.